Listed below are T cell receptor beta chains from one sample, sequenced in a study of shared clonotypes between healthy human individuals. TCRdb's copy holds only in-frame clones and misses some; the assay was immunoSEQ multiplex PCR. The sample contains about 2.1 million clones, 93% of which appear only once. The sequenced sample consisted of naive CD8+ T cells from PBMCs. These receptor sequences come from a man between 18 and 35 years old in good health. Some clones in this sample may be carry-over from other donors' samples. Each CDR3 is given with its conserved first and last residue. The D gene is left open where the match is weak. Where a row states a size, it is once, few, many or the class of an expanded clone; other rows omit it.

TRBV27,TRBJ1-1,.,.,TGTGCCAGCAGTATATACCCTCCCAGGGTGGGCACTGAAGCTTTCTTT,CASSIYPPRVGTEAFF
TRBV7-9,TRBJ1-1,few,.,TGTGCCAGCAGCCCTGGACCTTTCTTT,CASSPGPFF
TRBV5-4,TRBJ2-7,once,.,TGTGCCAGCAGCGCGAGGGCTTCTAGTCGCCCCTACGAGCAGTACTTC,CASSARASSRPYEQYF
TRBV11-1,TRBJ2-3,.,TRBD1,TGTGCCAGCAGTGACAGGGGAAACACAGATACGCAGTATTTT,CASSDRGNTDTQYF
TRBV10-2,TRBJ2-7,.,.,TGCGCCAGCAGTGAACGGTCGACTGCTTACGAGCAGTACTTC,CASSERSTAYEQYF
TRBV7-7,TRBJ2-7,once,TRBD2,TGTGCCAGCAGCTCACATAGCGGGAGAGGGTACGAGCAGTACTTC,CASSSHSGRGYEQYF
TRBV28,TRBJ2-1,.,.,TGTGCCAGCAGTTTTTTGCTACCACAGGGAGAGCAGTTCTTC,CASSFLLPQGEQFF
TRBV27,TRBJ1-5,.,.,TGTGCCAGCAGTCCTTCCACGGGGGAAGTGAATCAGCCCCAGCATTTT,CASSPSTGEVNQPQHF
TRBV7-2,TRBJ1-4,.,.,TGTGCCAGCAGCTTAGCCCCCGTGTATTCCAGCGGTGAAAAACTGTTTTTT,CASSLAPVYSSGEKLFF
TRBV4-2,TRBJ1-1,.,.,TGTGCCAGCAGCCAACTCCCCCGGGGGTCAGATACTGAAGCTTTCTTT,CASSQLPRGSDTEAFF
TRBV29-1,TRBJ1-2,.,.,TGCAGCGTTGAAGACCTGCGCCCGACCAGCTATGGCTACACCTTC,CSVEDLRPTSYGYTF
TRBV18,TRBJ1-3,.,.,TGTGCCAGCTCACCACCGGACAACTCTGGAAACACCATATATTTT,CASSPPDNSGNTIYF
TRBV28,TRBJ2-1,.,.,TGTGCCAGCAGGGCCCTGCGGGCGACATACAATGAGCAGTTCTTC,CASRALRATYNEQFF
TRBV6-1,TRBJ1-1,.,.,TGTGCCAGCAGTGAAGTCCCCCCCACTGAAGCTTTCTTT,CASSEVPPTEAFF
TRBV11-2,TRBJ2-1,.,TRBD2,TGTGCCAGCAGCTTCGCTCGCGGGAGCTCCTACAATGAGCAGTTCTTC,CASSFARGSSYNEQFF
TRBV19,TRBJ2-7,once,.,TGTGCCAGTAGTATCCAGGGAGCCTACGAGCAGTACTTC,CASSIQGAYEQYF
TRBV27,TRBJ2-1,.,.,TGTGCCAGCAGTTTATCTCTGGGTTCCTACAATGAGCAGTTCTTC,CASSLSLGSYNEQFF
TRBV7-6,TRBJ2-1,.,TRBD2,TGTGCCAGCAGCTTAGAGAGAGCGCATAGCGGGAGGACCAATGAGCAGTTCTTC,CASSLERAHSGRTNEQFF
TRBV13,TRBJ1-4,.,.,TGTGCCAGCAGGAGCGGGAGCGAAGAAAAACTGTTTTTT,CASRSGSEEKLFF
TRBV19,TRBJ1-6,once,.,TGTGCCGCCAGGGGACCCTATAATTCACCCCTCCACTTT,CAARGPYNSPLHF
TRBV13,TRBJ1-1,.,TRBD1,TGTGCCAGCAGCCCTCCCGGTTGGACAGGGGGCAGTCAAGCTTTCTTT,CASSPPGWTGGSQAFF
TRBV5-1,TRBJ2-7,.,.,TGCGCCAGCAGCTTGGGCCTGGCAGGGCGAACCTACGAGCAGTACTTC,CASSLGLAGRTYEQYF
TRBV28,TRBJ2-7,.,TRBD1,TGTGCCAGCATGTACAGGGGGACCTACGAGCAGTACTTC,CASMYRGTYEQYF
TRBV4-1,TRBJ2-5,once,.,TGCGCCAGCAGCCACCTACAGGGTTCGGAGACCCAGTACTTC,CASSHLQGSETQYF
TRBV4-3,TRBJ2-2,.,.,TGCGCCAGCAGCCTAAACTCATATTGGGCCGGGGAGCTGTTTTTT,CASSLNSYWAGELFF
TRBV19,TRBJ1-2,few,.,TGTGCCTGCAGAGAGGGAGGGAGCTATGGCTACACCTTC,CACREGGSYGYTF
TRBV27,TRBJ2-7,.,.,TGTGCCAGCAGTCTATCACAAGGGTTCCCTAACGAGCAGTACTTC,CASSLSQGFPNEQYF
TRBV27,TRBJ1-1,.,.,TGTGCCAGCAGTTGGGGAGGAGGAGGGACTGAAGCTTTCTTT,CASSWGGGGTEAFF
TRBV28,TRBJ2-2,few,.,TGTGCCAGCAGTTTAGCCGGGGAGCTGTTTTTT,CASSLAGELFF